Below, 25 T cell receptor beta chains from the same sample are listed, as sequenced in a study of blood T cell repertoires in COVID-19. Measured with immunoSEQ multiplex PCR; TCRdb has only the in-frame clones, and not every one. The repertoire consists of over 150,000 clones, with approximately 81% occurring once and the leading ten covering more than 9%. The sequenced material came from peripheral blood. The receptor source for this set is an elderly woman with active or convalescent COVID-19.

The chain combines TRBV2 with TRBJ1-2; D is possibly TRBD1 (6 bases). CDR3 length: 14 residues. Germline CDR1 SNHLY, CDR2 FYNNEI. Deletions cut 2 bases from V and 0 bases from J, with 7 bases between. The CDR3 DNA sequence: TGTGCCAGCAGTGAAAGGGGGACTAACTATGGCTACACCTTC. Translation: CASSERGTNYGYTF.

The gene calls are TRBV7-3 and TRBJ2-7; 7 nucleotides line up with TRBD1. This CDR3 has 14 amino acids. J was trimmed by 2 bases and V by 3 bases; bases with no gene match: 4. CDR1 SGHTA and CDR2 FQGTGA come from the germline V gene. Here the CDR3 DNA reads TGTGCCAGCAGCTTCGACAGGGCTACCTACGAGCAGTACTTC. Protein sequence: CASSFDRATYEQYF.

This clone has a single count. The V call is TRBV10-1, the J call TRBJ2-3; maybe TRBD2 (6 bases). The CDR3 extends over 14 amino acids. Between the trimmed V and J ends, which lost 4 bases and 4 bases, there was a span of 12 bases. Germline lookup yields CDR1 WNHNN and CDR2 SYGVQD (reference sequence). Written as DNA, the CDR3 is TGCGCCAGCAGTGCCCTAGGAGGGGCAGATACGCAGTATTTT. Translating gives CASSALGGADTQYF.

This rearrangement joins TRBV28 to TRBJ2-3, with D unclear. The length of the CDR3 is 12 residues. V was pared by 2 bases and J by 3 bases, with 3 bases between. The germline V gene has CDR1 MDHEN and CDR2 SYDVKM. The CDR3 here is CASSLQTDTQYF. The CDR3, as DNA: TGTGCCAGCAGTTTACAAACAGATACGCAGTATTTT. Together with reference TRBV28 and TRBJ2-3, the CDR3 gives the full variable domain: DVKVTQSSRYLVKRTGEKVFLECVQDMDHENMFWYRQDPGLGLRLIYFSYDVKMKEKGDIPEGYSVSREKKERFSLILESASTNQTSMYLCASSLQTDTQYFGPGTRLTVL.

J is TRBJ2-1 and V is TRBV9; unclear D gene. The V end was cut by 4 bases, the J end by 0 bases, with 11 bases between. This CDR3 region has 15 residues. Germline CDR1 is SGDLS and CDR2 is YYNGEE. The CDR3 is CASSPVSSSYNEQFF. The DNA for the CDR3 is TGTGCCAGCAGCCCCGTTTCTAGCTCCTACAATGAGCAGTTCTTC.

The V and J genes are TRBV5-1 and TRBJ1-1; perhaps TRBD1 as D (6 bases). V was shortened by 7 bases and J by 4 bases, with 17 bases between the two germline ends. CDR1 is SGHRS and CDR2 is YFSETQ in the germline V gene. This CDR3 is built from 14 residues. The CDR3 DNA follows: TGCGCCAGCTATCTAGAGGGGGGGAGCACTGAAGCTTTCTTT. Its translation is CASYLEGGSTEAFF.

This clone occurred a few times. The chain uses TRBV15 and TRBJ2-5; tentatively, D is TRBD2 (7 bases). V gave up 0 bases and J gave up 7 bases, with 15 bases separating them. This CDR3 spans 15 amino acids. In germline, CDR1 is LNHNV, CDR2 YYDKDF (reference sequence). In nucleotides, the CDR3 is TGTGCCACCAGCAGAGATAAGGCGGGGGCTAGGACCCAGTACTTC. Amino acids: CATSRDKAGARTQYF.

The rearrangement links TRBV5-1 to TRBJ2-2, with a weak D call TRBD1 (5 bases). Germline CDR1 and CDR2: SGHRS and YFSETQ. V was pared by 3 bases and J by 6 bases, with 18 bases between. The CDR3 sequence is 16 residues long. DNA for the CDR3: TGCGCCAGCAGCTCACACCCAGGGAAGACTGCCGGGGAGCTGTTTTTT. This gives the protein CASSSHPGKTAGELFF.

The CDR3 nucleotides read TGTGCCAGCAGTGAATTTCTGCTAGCGGGAGGGCCGAGTGAGCAGTTCTTC. Translating gives CASSEFLLAGGPSEQFF. The chain links TRBV25-1 to TRBJ2-1; 12 bases are a match to TRBD2. The CDR3 contains 17 residues. Germline V gives CDR1 MGHDK, CDR2 SYGVNS. With V trimmed by 1 base and J by 9 bases, 10 bases remained unmatched. Looking up the rest from reference TRBV25-1 and TRBJ2-1 gives the full variable domain: EADIYQTPRYLVIGTGKKITLECSQTMGHDKMYWYQQDPGMELHLIHYSYGVNSTEKGDLSSESTVSRIRTEHFPLTLESARPSHTSQYLCASSEFLLAGGPSEQFFGPGTRLTVL.

This clone was seen just once. This sequence joins TRBV28 and TRBJ2-1; the D gene is possibly TRBD2 (5 bases). Trimming took 3 bases from V and 15 from J, leaving 18 bases between them. Germline V gives CDR1 MDHEN, CDR2 SYDVKM. The CDR3 covers 13 residues. CDR3 protein: CASSFLLAKFPFF. The CDR3 DNA is TGTGCCAGCAGTTTCTTGCTAGCTAAATTTCCGTTCTTC. The full variable domain, rest sourced from reference TRBV28 and TRBJ2-1, is DVKVTQSSRYLVKRTGEKVFLECVQDMDHENMFWYRQDPGLGLRLIYFSYDVKMKEKGDIPEGYSVSREKKERFSLILESASTNQTSMYLCASSFLLAKFPFFGPGTRLTVL.

This chain connects TRBV19 to TRBJ2-7; 7 nucleotides match TRBD2. The V segment lost 4 bases and the J segment 1 base; nucleotides outside the gene matches: 13. Germline CDR1 reads LNHDA; CDR2 reads SQIVND (reference sequence). The CDR3 spans 17 residues. The CDR3 protein is CASSTRWGGKRSYEQYF. The CDR3 DNA sequence: TGTGCCAGTAGTACCCGTTGGGGGGGAAAAAGGTCCTACGAGCAGTACTTC.

This clone was detected only a few times. The gene calls are TRBV6-1 and TRBJ2-4; 10 bases match TRBD1. CDR1 is MNHNS, CDR2 SASEGT, per germline. The CDR3 extends over 19 amino acids. V was pared by 2 bases and J by 1 base, with 11 bases of the junction left unmatched. CDR3 residues: CASSEFPPGQGSAKNIQYF. CDR3 sequence (DNA): TGTGCCAGCAGTGAATTCCCCCCGGGACAGGGGTCGGCCAAAAACATTCAGTACTTC.

This clone was picked up a small number of times. This chain joins TRBV6-6 and TRBJ1-3, with 8 bases lining up with TRBD1. In germline, CDR1 is MNHNY, CDR2 SVGAGI (reference sequence). CDR3 size: 14 residues. The trim removed 5 bases at V and 3 bases at J, leaving 3 bases unmatched. The CDR3 DNA reads TGTGCCAGCAGTACAGGGGGTTTTGGAAACACCATATATTTT. Protein sequence: CASSTGGFGNTIYF.

V gene TRBV5-6 combines with J gene TRBJ2-7; TRBD1 might be the D (6 bases). The germline V gene encodes CDR1 SGHDT and CDR2 YYEEEE. This CDR3 has 14 residues. V was cut by 4 bases and J by 0 bases, with 11 bases left in between. The CDR3 loop reads CASSIGQSSYEQYF. The CDR3 bases are TGTGCCAGCAGCATCGGACAGAGCTCCTACGAGCAGTACTTC.

V and J are TRBV5-4 and TRBJ2-6; a weak D match, TRBD2 (6 bases). The CDR3 totals 15 residues. CDR1 is SGHNT and CDR2 is YYREEE in the germline V gene (reference sequence). The V and J ends lost 6 bases and 4 bases respectively, with 14 bases between them. The CDR3 nucleotides are TGTGCCAGCACTTCGGGAGAGGCCGGGGCCAACGTCCTGACTTTC. The encoded protein is CASTSGEAGANVLTF.

J is TRBJ2-1 and V is TRBV28; D might be TRBD1 (5 bases). Between the trimmed V and J ends, which lost 6 bases and 0 bases, there was a span of 21 bases. Germline V gives CDR1 MDHEN, CDR2 SYDVKM. This CDR3 has 18 amino acids. DNA for the CDR3: TGTGCCAGCAGCAACGAGTCTCTCAGACAGTACTCCTACAATGAGCAGTTCTTC. Translation gives CASSNESLRQYSYNEQFF.

This chain joins TRBV18 and TRBJ1-2; 9 bases agree with TRBD1. J lost 5 bases, V lost 5 bases, and 6 bases had no gene match. The CDR3 runs to 14 residues. Germline V CDR1 and CDR2: KGHSH, LQKENI. The CDR3 is CASSIEQGAYGYTF. The CDR3 DNA sequence: TGTGCCAGCTCAATCGAACAGGGGGCGTATGGCTACACCTTC.

The V call is TRBV9, the J call TRBJ2-1; maybe TRBD1 (6 bases). CDR3 size: 13 residues. V lost 2 bases and J lost 7, with 10 bases in between. Germline V lookup: CDR1 SGDLS, CDR2 YYNGEE. CDR3 DNA: TGTGCCAGCAGCGTCAGCAGGGGAAATGAGCAGTTCTTC. Its protein is CASSVSRGNEQFF.

In its sample, this clone was seen a few times. The chain recombines TRBV4-1 with TRBJ2-3; 9 nucleotides align to TRBD1. In germline, CDR1 is MGHRA, CDR2 YSYEKL. The trim removed 4 bases at V and 5 bases at J, leaving 13 bases unmatched. The CDR3 has 17 residues. CDR3 in amino acids: CASSRSGQGFTQDTQYF. The CDR3 DNA is TGCGCCAGCAGCCGATCGGGACAGGGCTTCACACAAGATACGCAGTATTTT.

This rearrangement joins TRBV7-9 to TRBJ2-5, with TRBD2 as a possible D gene (5 bases). Between the trimmed V and J ends, which lost 1 base and 4 bases, there was a span of 10 bases. CDR3 length: 14 residues. Per the germline V gene, CDR1 is SEHNR and CDR2 is FQNEAQ (reference sequence). CDR3 amino acids: CASSLEAGGETQYF. CDR3 nucleotide sequence: TGTGCCAGCAGCTTAGAGGCAGGAGGAGAGACCCAGTACTTC.

The CDR3 reads CASSYSSGRVGEQYF. DNA of the CDR3: TGTGCCAGCAGTTACTCGTCCGGGAGGGTCGGAGAGCAGTACTTC. The chain is built from TRBV6-5 and TRBJ2-7; TRBD2 matches 8 bases. The CDR3 extends over 15 amino acids. The trim removed 0 bases at V and 7 bases at J, leaving 8 bases unmatched. Germline CDR1 MNHEY, CDR2 SVGAGI.

The V call is TRBV4-2, the J call TRBJ2-2; D is possibly TRBD1 (6 bases). This CDR3 is built from 16 residues. Germline CDR1 is LGHNA and CDR2 is YNFKEQ. V gave up 0 bases and J gave up 8 bases, with 16 bases separating them. CDR3 in amino acids: CASSQDLAGVGGELFF. The CDR3 coding sequence is TGTGCCAGCAGCCAAGATTTGGCAGGGGTGGGAGGGGAGCTGTTTTTT.

The CDR3 DNA sequence: TGCGCCAGCAGCCAAGAGCTAGCGGCGAACACCGGGGAGCTGTTTTTT. Residues: CASSQELAANTGELFF. The chain has TRBV4-1 and TRBJ2-2, with TRBD2 identical over 7 bases. Germline CDR1 MGHRA, CDR2 YSYEKL. The J segment lost 0 bases and the V segment lost 0 bases, leaving 1 base of the junction unmatched. This CDR3 region has 16 residues.

The chain has TRBV9 and TRBJ1-5; D remains ambiguous. Deletions cut 0 bases from V and 3 bases from J, with 7 bases between. Germline V gives CDR1 SGDLS, CDR2 YYNGEE. This CDR3 is built from 14 residues. CDR3 coding DNA: TGTGCCAGCAGCGTAGACAGTTCCAATCAGCCCCAGCATTTT. This gives the protein CASSVDSSNQPQHF. Complete variable domain (other parts from reference TRBV9 and TRBJ1-5): DSGVTQTPKHLITATGQRVTLRCSPRSGDLSVYWYQQSLDQGLQFLIQYYNGEERAKGNILERFSAQQFPDLHSELNLSSLELGDSALYFCASSVDSSNQPQHFGDGTRLSIL.

The CDR3 DNA reads as TGTGCCAGCAGTTTCCTTCCGGACAGATACAATGAGCAGTTCTTC. It encodes CASSFLPDRYNEQFF. J is TRBJ2-1 and V is TRBV27, with D perhaps matching TRBD1 (6 bases). CDR3 length equals 15 residues. Deletions cut 3 bases from V and 4 bases from J, with 13 bases between. The germline CDR1 and CDR2 sequences are MNHEY and SMNVEV (reference sequence).